The 26 T cell receptor beta chains below come from one sample, sequenced in a study of radiotherapy plus CTLA-4 blockade in lung cancer. Profiling relied on immunoSEQ multiplex PCR, and the TCRdb table lists in-frame clones only, not all of them. Of 40,000 to 55,000 clones in the sample, 65% to 90% were seen once. The input for sequencing was peripheral blood, taken from a patient treated with radiotherapy plus ipilimumab. The receptors here all came from a human donor with non-small cell lung cancer that progressed on radiotherapy plus ipilimumab. Some clones in this sample may be carry-over from other donors' samples.

This chain connects TRBV7-8 to TRBJ2-6, with D possibly being TRBD1 (6 bases). V lost 5 bases and J lost 0, with 8 bases in between. The germline V gene encodes CDR1 SGHVS and CDR2 FQNEAQ. This CDR3 is 15 amino acids long. The DNA for the CDR3 is TGTGCCAGCAGCCTGACAGGCTCTGGGGCCAACGTCCTGACTTTC. It is translated as CASSLTGSGANVLTF.

The chain couples TRBV2 to TRBJ1-1, with TRBD1 matching over 9 bases. The CDR3 loop spans 17 amino acids. V lost 7 bases, J lost 3 bases, and 15 bases stayed unmatched. Germline values: CDR1 SNHLY, CDR2 FYNNEI. CDR3 in DNA: TGTGCCAGCATGATGACGGGACAGGGAGTATACTACACTGAAGCTTTCTTT. Its translation is CASMMTGQGVYYTEAFF.

For this clone: The identical CDR3 is also encoded by other nucleotide sequences in the sample. This chain connects TRBV10-3 to TRBJ2-1; TRBD2 matches at 7 bases. This CDR3 region has 16 residues. Trimming at V came to 0 bases and at J to 5 bases, leaving 7 bases not matched to a gene. Germline CDR1 ENHRY, CDR2 SYGVKD. Written as DNA, the CDR3 is TGTGCCATCAGTGAGTCGAAAGCGGGAATCCACAATGAGCAGTTCTTC. It yields the protein CAISESKAGIHNEQFF.

V usage is TRBV27 and J usage is TRBJ2-5, with D possibly matching TRBD2 (6 bases). Near its end, the DNA agrees better with TRBJ2-7, so the J call may be wrong. This CDR3 has 14 amino acids. Germline V gives CDR1 MNHEY, CDR2 SMNVEV (reference sequence). This CDR3 reads CASSLSGGPLEQYF. DNA of the CDR3: TGTGCCAGCAGTTTATCGGGGGGACCGCTCGAGCAGTACTTC.

The CDR3 here is CASSESSPERSGQYF. The CDR3 bases are TGCGCCAGCAGTGAGTCGAGCCCAGAGCGGTCCGGGCAGTACTTC. The chain employs TRBV10-1 and TRBJ2-7; the D gene is possibly TRBD2 (5 bases). The germline V gene has CDR1 WNHNN and CDR2 SYGVQD (reference sequence). The CDR3 spans 15 residues. The V end lost 0 bases, the J end lost 9 bases, and 18 bases lay between the germline ends.

At least ten counts were recorded for this clone. This rearrangement joins TRBV25-1 to TRBJ1-1; 7 nucleotides agree with TRBD1. Per the germline V gene, CDR1 is MGHDK and CDR2 is SYGVNS. V lost 5 bases and J lost 4; bases outside the gene matches: 4. The CDR3 extends over 13 amino acids. CDR3 loop: CASSRQGITEAFF. Here the CDR3 DNA reads TGTGCCAGCAGTAGACAGGGAATCACTGAAGCTTTCTTT.

The CDR3, as DNA: TGTGCCACCAGATTGCAGGGGATGGATACGCAGTATTTT. Amino acids: CATRLQGMDTQYF. The V and J genes are TRBV27 and TRBJ2-3; D might be TRBD1 (6 bases). The CDR3 is made up of 13 amino acids. Trimming cost V 10 bases and J 6 bases, with 17 bases left between them. Per germline, CDR1 MNHEY and CDR2 SMNVEV (reference sequence).

J is TRBJ1-5 and V is TRBV6-6; a possible D gene is TRBD1 (5 bases). Germline-derived CDR1 and CDR2 are MNHNY and SVGAGI (reference sequence). The V end lost 8 bases, the J end lost 3 bases, and 11 bases lay between the germline ends. This CDR3 comprises 13 residues. CDR3 bases: TGTGCCAGCCGCAGGGCGGACAATCAGCCCCAGCATTTT. Amino acid sequence: CASRRADNQPQHF.

The chain carries TRBV18 and TRBJ1-2; D is possibly TRBD1 (6 bases). Trimming took off 0 bases at V and 8 bases at J, with 13 bases between the two ends. The CDR3 totals 14 residues. Per germline, CDR1 KGHSH and CDR2 LQKENI. Here the CDR3 DNA reads TGTGCCAGCTCACCACCGAACAGGGCAGAAGGCTACACCTTC. This translates into CASSPPNRAEGYTF. Full variable domain (outside the CDR3, taken from reference TRBV18 and TRBJ1-2): NAGVMQNPRHLVRRRGQEARLRCSPMKGHSHVYWYRQLPEEGLKFMVYLQKENIIDESGMPKERFSAEFPKEGPSILRIQQVVRGDSAAYFCASSPPNRAEGYTFGSGTRLTVV.

This clone was observed a few times. The V call is TRBV6-5, the J call TRBJ2-7; D possibly corresponds to TRBD1 (6 bases). Germline V gives CDR1 MNHEY, CDR2 SVGAGI. CDR3 length equals 13 residues. The V end was cut by 4 bases, the J end by 6 bases, with 13 bases between. CDR3 coding DNA: TGTGCCAGCAGTTGGACAGTCCTGAGCGAGCAGTACTTC. This sequence encodes CASSWTVLSEQYF.

The genes are TRBV19 and TRBJ1-2, with 8 bases that match TRBD1. J was trimmed by 5 bases and V by 3 bases; bases with no gene match: 8. This CDR3 is built from 15 residues. Germline V gene lookup returns CDR1 LNHDA and CDR2 SQIVND (reference sequence). CDR3 protein: CASSIHRDRPYGYTF. Written as DNA, the CDR3 is TGTGCCAGTAGTATCCACCGGGACAGGCCGTATGGCTACACCTTC.

The chain carries TRBV5-1 and TRBJ1-4; TRBD1 matches at 7 bases. V lost 6 bases, J lost 13 bases, and 15 bases stayed unmatched. This CDR3 comprises 14 residues. In germline, CDR1 is SGHRS, CDR2 YFSETQ. CDR3 sequence (DNA): TGCGCCAGCACCGGGACAGAAGATCCTCTCCGACTGTTTTTT. It translates to CASTGTEDPLRLFF.

V gene TRBV6-5 combines with J gene TRBJ2-1, with 7 nucleotides matching TRBD2. The trim removed 2 bases at V and 6 bases at J, leaving 10 bases unmatched. Germline V gene lookup returns CDR1 MNHEY and CDR2 SVGAGI. The CDR3 spans 16 residues. The CDR3 DNA reads TGTGCCAGCAGTTACCGTAGCGGCGGGAGCTTCAATGAGCAGTTCTTC. It is translated as CASSYRSGGSFNEQFF.

The chain is built from TRBV19 and TRBJ2-3, with D maybe TRBD2 (7 bases). V lost 4 bases and J 8 bases, leaving 19 bases between the germline ends. The CDR3 totals 15 residues. Looked up from germline, CDR1 is LNHDA and CDR2 is SQIVND (reference sequence). This chain's CDR3 is CASSTVRGGDVTQYF. The CDR3 nucleotides are TGTGCCAGTAGTACCGTTAGGGGGGGCGACGTTACGCAGTATTTT.

This clone is labeled as medium-sized. This sequence joins TRBV2 and TRBJ2-7, with TRBD2 identical over 8 bases. CDR3 length: 17 amino acids. Germline values: CDR1 SNHLY, CDR2 FYNNEI. V was clipped by 0 bases and J by 4 bases; unmatched bases: 11. This chain's CDR3 is CASSEAPDGRARYEQYF. The CDR3 DNA reads TGTGCCAGCAGTGAAGCGCCTGACGGGAGGGCCAGGTACGAGCAGTACTTC.

The chain is built from TRBV10-3 and TRBJ2-1; TRBD2 matches 10 bases. Germline V gene data show CDR1 as ENHRY and CDR2 as SYGVKD. J was trimmed by 8 bases and V by 4 bases; bases with no gene match: 11. The CDR3 is 16 residues long. CDR3 residues: CAISALSGGGFDEQFF. CDR3 bases: TGTGCCATCAGTGCACTCAGCGGGGGGGGATTCGATGAGCAGTTCTTC.

This clone has just one count. J is TRBJ2-7 and V is TRBV7-9; no clear D. CDR1 and CDR2 from the germline V gene are SEHNR and FQNEAQ (reference sequence). The germline V and J ends were trimmed by 1 base and 6 bases, with 16 bases remaining between them. This CDR3 has 15 amino acids. The CDR3, as DNA: TGTGCCAGCAGCTTAGAAGTGGGCCCAAGTCGCGAGCAGTACTTC. Amino acids: CASSLEVGPSREQYF.

The chain recombines TRBV4-1 with TRBJ2-7, with D possibly TRBD1 on 6 matching bases. V lost 1 base and J 6 bases, leaving 16 bases between the germline ends. Germline-derived CDR1 and CDR2 are MGHRA and YSYEKL. The CDR3 runs to 15 residues. CDR3 nucleotide sequence: TGCGCCAGCAGCCAAGTAACAGGGTCGGGGCGCGAGCAGTACTTC. Translating it yields CASSQVTGSGREQYF.

The chain combines TRBV6-1 with TRBJ2-7; possibly TRBD1 for D (5 bases). The CDR3 is 15 amino acids. Germline CDR1 and CDR2: MNHNS and SASEGT. The V gene lost 5 bases and the J gene lost 0 bases, with 14 bases spanning the gap. The CDR3 region is CASSFMTASSYEQYF. CDR3 nucleotides: TGTGCCAGCAGTTTTATGACAGCCAGCTCCTACGAGCAGTACTTC.

This clone appeared once. The chain is built from TRBV14 and TRBJ2-7; D is perhaps TRBD1 (5 bases). V dropped 4 bases and J dropped 6 bases, with 13 bases sitting between them. CDR3 length: 13 amino acids. Looked up from germline, CDR1 is SGHDN and CDR2 is FVKESK. The CDR3 protein is CASSLYQGSEQYF. The CDR3 DNA reads as TGTGCCAGCAGCCTATACCAGGGATCCGAGCAGTACTTC.

This chain links TRBV5-3 with TRBJ1-2; D gene unclear. Being an ORF, TRBV5-3 has a function that is uncertain. The length of the CDR3 is 17 residues. V dropped 2 bases and J dropped 0 bases, with 17 bases sitting between them. Here the CDR3 reads CARSFPSRGLANYGYTF. The CDR3 DNA is TGTGCCAGAAGCTTTCCTTCCCGGGGTCTCGCTAACTATGGCTACACCTTC.

This rearrangement joins TRBV13 to TRBJ2-7; 7 nucleotides align to TRBD2. Trimming at V came to 5 bases and at J to 7 bases, leaving 14 bases not matched to a gene. The CDR3 contains 15 residues. Looked up from germline, CDR1 is PRHDT and CDR2 is FYEKMQ (reference sequence). The CDR3 DNA is TGTGCCAGCAGCCCTCGGGGAGCGGGGATTTTTGAGCAGTACTTC. It is translated as CASSPRGAGIFEQYF.

This chain uses TRBV9 with TRBJ2-5; D is perhaps TRBD2 (5 bases). The germline V gene has CDR1 SGDLS and CDR2 YYNGEE. This CDR3 region has 14 residues. Trimming removed 3 bases at V and 5 bases at J, with 14 bases between. The DNA for the CDR3 is TGTGCCAGCAGCGGGGCGGGCAGCTCGGAGACCCAGTACTTC. Its translation is CASSGAGSSETQYF.

The chain has TRBV7-2 and TRBJ2-1, with TRBD2 matching over 9 bases. Looked up from germline, CDR1 is SGHTA and CDR2 is FQGNSA. With V trimmed by 4 bases and J by 5 bases, 6 bases remained unmatched. This CDR3 has 15 residues. The CDR3: CASSSGTSRNNEQFF. DNA of the CDR3: TGTGCCAGCAGCTCCGGGACTAGCAGAAACAATGAGCAGTTCTTC.

V is TRBV7-9 and J is TRBJ2-3, with TRBD2 matching over 7 bases. The CDR3 length is 14 residues. The germline V gene encodes CDR1 SEHNR and CDR2 FQNEAQ (reference sequence). Trimming at V came to 2 bases and at J to 3 bases, leaving 2 bases not matched to a gene. The CDR3 spells CASSLRLATDTQYF. CDR3 bases: TGTGCCAGCAGCTTAAGACTAGCTACAGATACGCAGTATTTT.

The V call is TRBV19, the J call TRBJ2-1; TRBD2 is a possible D gene (6 bases). This CDR3 region has 15 residues. The germline gives CDR1 LNHDA, CDR2 SQIVND (reference sequence). Trimming took off 3 bases at V and 0 bases at J, with 9 bases between the two ends. CDR3 in amino acids: CASSIAGLSYNEQFF. CDR3 in DNA: TGTGCCAGTAGTATTGCGGGACTCTCCTACAATGAGCAGTTCTTC.